This T cell receptor (beta chain) stems from a study of CD8+CD57+ T cells in acquired aplastic anemia. Overall study context: Across the sorted CD4+ and CD8+ cells, DNA amounts averaged about 3.2 ug. Findings and limits, study-wide: Patients and controls turned out to have 25 to 35 CD8+ CDR3 sequences in common.

All sequencing subjects had displayed CD8+CD57+ cell expansion on flow cytometry. Every patient presented with severe acquired aplastic anemia. Patients had not yet gotten any therapy when their blood was taken for sampling. Trimming removed 8 bases at V and 8 bases at J, with 22 bases between. Per germline, CDR1 SNHLY and CDR2 FYNNEI. The CDR3 is 14 amino acids. According to the study, genomic DNA was the template for TCR beta VDJ and CDR3 profiling. TCRdb independently ran MiXCR on the reads; one entry per CDR3 protein. The sample records about 180,000 distinct CDR3 sequences, 45% to 60% being singletons. This clonotype showed up many times. Its antigen is not known.

This sequence was found in a human donor with aplastic anemia. The sample taken for sequencing was sorted CD4+, CD8+, or CD8+CD57+ T cells (not recorded which) from PBMCs. This rearrangement joins TRBV2 to TRBJ2-7; a weak D match, TRBD2 (6 bases). CDR3 DNA sequence: TGTGCCAGCCTCGGGGACTCTGGTAGTTGGAAGCAGTACTTC. It is translated as CASLGDSGSWKQYF.